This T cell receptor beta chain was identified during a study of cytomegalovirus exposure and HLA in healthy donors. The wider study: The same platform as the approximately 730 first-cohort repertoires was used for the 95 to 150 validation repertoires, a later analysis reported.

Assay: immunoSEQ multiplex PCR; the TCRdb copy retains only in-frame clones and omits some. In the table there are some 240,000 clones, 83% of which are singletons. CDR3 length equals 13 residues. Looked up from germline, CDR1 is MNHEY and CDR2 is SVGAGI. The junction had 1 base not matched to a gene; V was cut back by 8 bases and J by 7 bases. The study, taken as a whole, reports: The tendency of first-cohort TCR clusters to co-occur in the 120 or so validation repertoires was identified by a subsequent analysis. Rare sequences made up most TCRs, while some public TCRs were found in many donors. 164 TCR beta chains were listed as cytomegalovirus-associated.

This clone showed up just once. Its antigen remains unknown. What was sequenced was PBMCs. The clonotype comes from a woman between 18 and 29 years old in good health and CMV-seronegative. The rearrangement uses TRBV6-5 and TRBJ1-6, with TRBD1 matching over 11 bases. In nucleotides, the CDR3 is TGTGCCAGCCGGACAGGGGGCAATTCACCCCTCCACTTT. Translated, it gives CASRTGGNSPLHF.